The 10 T cell receptor beta chains listed next were all sequenced from one sample in a study of blood T cells in healthy people across ages. Primed by a sample-barcoded 5' primer and a J-beta primer mix, a second PCR proceeded for 7 to 11 cycles. TCRdb analysed the 5' RACE reads with MiXCR anew, one entry per CDR3 protein. The sample has roughly 560,000 distinct CDR3 sequences, less than 25% seen once; the top ten hold 8.5% to 9.5%. These data also formed part of another study, on T cells of mothers and their children.

The sequenced sample was blood. The receptor set was obtained from a boy aged 5-17 years in good health.

This clonotype was observed many times. The chain has TRBV28 and TRBJ2-7; no reliable D call. Trimming left V 3 bases short and J 7 bases short, with 13 bases between. Germline V gene sequence: CDR1 MDHEN, CDR2 SYDVKM. The CDR3 consists of 13 residues. CDR3 bases: TGTGCCAGCAGTTTTATGGGGAATGGAGAGCAGTACTTC. Protein product: CASSFMGNGEQYF.

The chain is built from TRBV12-3 or TRBV12-4 and TRBJ1-2; D not certain. The CDR3 has 12 residues. Trimming cost V 1 base and J 8 bases, with 8 bases left between them. Here the CDR3 DNA reads TGTGCCAGCAGTTTAGGGCCACCAGGCTACACCTTC. Protein product: CASSLGPPGYTF.

This clonotype came up many times. J is TRBJ2-5 and V is TRBV28, with TRBD1 identical over 7 bases. Per germline, CDR1 MDHEN and CDR2 SYDVKM. Germline trimming cut 2 bases from V and 8 bases from J; bases unmatched to any gene: 5. The CDR3 runs to 13 residues. DNA of the CDR3: TGTGCCAGCAGTTTAGTCACAGGGGATACCCAGTACTTC. Its protein is CASSLVTGDTQYF.

This clonotype was found many times. The V gene is TRBV7-2, the J gene TRBJ2-5; D unclear. This CDR3 region has 14 residues. V was clipped by 0 bases and J by 5 bases, with 10 bases between them. Germline CDR1 and CDR2: SGHTA and FQGNSA. DNA of the CDR3: TGTGCCAGCAGCTTAGCCGGCACCCGGGAGACCCAGTACTTC. It encodes CASSLAGTRETQYF.

CDR3 protein: CSASLEGKTLAGNTIYF. Here the CDR3 DNA reads TGCAGTGCTAGTCTCGAGGGGAAAACTTTGGCTGGAAACACCATATATTTT. J is TRBJ1-3 and V is TRBV20-1, with D perhaps matching TRBD1 (5 bases). V lost 3 bases and J lost 2, with 20 bases in between. The CDR3 contains 17 residues. Germline CDR1 reads DFQATT; CDR2 reads SNEGSKA (reference sequence).

This clonotype came up a few times. The chain joins TRBV4-3 to TRBJ2-2; weak D call: TRBD1 (6 bases). V shed 4 bases and J shed 5 bases, with 20 bases lying between them. CDR3 length: 17 amino acids. Per germline, CDR1 LGHNA and CDR2 YSLEER. The CDR3 region has the DNA TGCGCCAGCAGCCTCAGCCCGCTCAGCCAGGGGACCGGGGAGCTGTTTTTT. This sequence encodes CASSLSPLSQGTGELFF.

The gene calls are TRBV9 and TRBJ2-5; a weak D match, TRBD2 (5 bases). V was clipped by 4 bases and J by 5 bases, with 9 bases between them. From germline, CDR1 is SGDLS and CDR2 YYNGEE. There are 12 residues in the CDR3. The CDR3 DNA reads TGTGCCAGCAGCCCTAGCCCCGAGACCCAGTACTTC. Translation: CASSPSPETQYF.

The rearrangement uses TRBV6-5 and TRBJ1-1, with TRBD1 matching over 9 bases. The CDR3 covers 15 residues. V shed 2 bases, J shed 6 bases, and the junction held 7 bases outside the gene matches. Germline-derived CDR1 and CDR2 are MNHEY and SVGAGI. The CDR3 reads CASSYAPRTGAEAFF. The CDR3 DNA reads as TGTGCCAGCAGTTACGCCCCCAGGACAGGGGCTGAAGCTTTCTTT.

This sequence joins TRBV5-1 and TRBJ1-5, with D perhaps TRBD1 (5 bases). Germline V gene data show CDR1 as SGHRS and CDR2 as YFSETQ. The CDR3 is 14 residues long. V lost 4 bases and J lost 9, with 17 bases in between. CDR3 protein: CASSVGTAEGPQHF. DNA of the CDR3: TGCGCCAGCAGCGTTGGGACGGCGGAGGGGCCCCAGCATTTT.

This clonotype was counted at least ten times. This chain joins TRBV10-3 and TRBJ2-7, with TRBD2 matching 8 bases. With V trimmed by 3 bases and J by 3 bases, 4 bases remained unmatched. The CDR3 runs to 14 residues. Germline CDR1 ENHRY, CDR2 SYGVKD. Here the CDR3 reads CAISDGLAGYEQYF. CDR3 coding DNA: TGTGCCATCAGTGATGGGCTAGCGGGCTACGAGCAGTACTTC.